This T cell receptor (beta chain) was documented in a study of T cells after yellow fever vaccination. Whole-study findings and limits: The secondary response was weaker, and its peak arrived faster, on day 5 versus 15. Reappearing after the booster were most of the clones from primary vaccination (less than 98% CD4, 88% CD8). CD4 and CD8 compartments shared a small share of clonotypes, likely from convergent recombination.

Conversion of TCR transcripts into cDNA relied on 5'RACE template switching, which added a universal primer site and UMIs. Via MiXCR, TCRdb re-called the 5' RACE reads, giving one row per CDR3 protein. There are around 550,000 distinct CDR3 sequences in the sample; around 21% occur only once, and roughly 13% lies in the top ten. In this sample, this clonotype turned up a few times. As yet, its antigen is unknown. Trimming pared 5 bases from V and 2 bases from J, leaving 14 bases between. This CDR3 comprises 15 residues. The source was PBMCs, collected 15 days after the yellow fever booster vaccination. This chain joins TRBV12-3 or TRBV12-4 and TRBJ2-3; D possibly corresponds to TRBD1 (5 bases). The clonotype originates from a man aged 25 to 40 who received the YFV17D yellow fever vaccine. In DNA, the CDR3 is TGTGCCAGCAGTCTCTGGGGCGGCCTCACAGATACGCAGTATTTT. It specifies CASSLWGGLTDTQYF.